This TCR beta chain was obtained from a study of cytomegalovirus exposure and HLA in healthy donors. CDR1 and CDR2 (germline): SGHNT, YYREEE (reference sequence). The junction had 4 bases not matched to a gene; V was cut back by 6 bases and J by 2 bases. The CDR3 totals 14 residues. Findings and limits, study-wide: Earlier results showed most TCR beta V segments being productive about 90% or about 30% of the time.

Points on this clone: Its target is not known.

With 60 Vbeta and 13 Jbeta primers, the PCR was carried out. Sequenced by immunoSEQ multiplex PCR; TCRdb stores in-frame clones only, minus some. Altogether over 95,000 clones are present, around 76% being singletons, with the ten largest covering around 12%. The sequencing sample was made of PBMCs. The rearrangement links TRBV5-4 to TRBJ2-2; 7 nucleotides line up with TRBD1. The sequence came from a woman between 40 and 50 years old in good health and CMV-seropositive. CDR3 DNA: TGTGCCAGCACCGGGACAGCAAACACCGGGGAGCTGTTTTTT. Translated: CASTGTANTGELFF.